The 19 T cell receptor beta chains listed next were all sequenced from one sample in a study of CD8 T cells in ankylosing spondylitis. TCRdb reanalysed the 5' RACE reads using MiXCR and keeps one entry per CDR3 protein. The sample contains a few hundred thousand distinct CDR3 sequences, approximately 11% of which appear only once. Sample: blood, either unsorted or a sorted T cell fraction (not recorded which). These receptors all come from a male donor with ankylosing spondylitis or in good health (not recorded which).

This clonotype occurred many times. The chain employs TRBV6-5 and TRBJ1-3; 8 bases are shared with TRBD1. The CDR3 has 17 amino acids. Germline CDR1 reads MNHEY; CDR2 reads SVGAGI. The junction had 4 bases not matched to a gene; V was cut back by 0 bases and J by 0 bases. CDR3 sequence (DNA): TGTGCCAGCAGTTACTCAGACAGGGGTCCCTCTGGAAACACCATATATTTT. Translating it yields CASSYSDRGPSGNTIYF.

Regarding this clonotype: Possible read error: a much larger clone is one base away. The gene calls are TRBV12-3 or TRBV12-4 and TRBJ2-2; 7 nucleotides align to TRBD1. The CDR3 runs 15 residues. J gave up 4 bases and V 6 bases, and 8 bases lay outside the gene matches. The chain's CDR3 is CASRNTGVGTGELFF. The CDR3 DNA reads TGTGCCAGCAGAAATACAGGGGTGGGCACCGGGGAGCTGTTTTTT.

The chain carries TRBV2 and TRBJ2-5, with D hard to call. V was shortened by 3 bases and J by 0 bases, with 8 bases between the two germline ends. The length of the CDR3 is 14 residues. Germline lookup yields CDR1 SNHLY and CDR2 FYNNEI. The CDR3 sequence is CASSDDAYQETQYF. CDR3 DNA: TGTGCCAGCAGTGACGACGCGTACCAAGAGACCCAGTACTTC.

The chain has TRBV5-6 and TRBJ1-4; the D is unclear. CDR1 is SGHDT, CDR2 YYEEEE, per germline. Trimming took 3 bases from V and 5 from J, leaving 20 bases between them. The CDR3 sequence is 17 residues long. The DNA of the CDR3 is TGTGCCAGCAGCTCCCCGACGGGTGGCAGACTCAATGAAAAACTGTTTTTT. Translation gives CASSSPTGGRLNEKLFF.

This clonotype was seen many times. This chain links TRBV5-6 with TRBJ2-3; D is unresolved. V gave up 10 bases and J gave up 5 bases, with 17 bases separating them. From germline, CDR1 is SGHDT and CDR2 YYEEEE. This CDR3 spans 13 amino acids. The CDR3 DNA follows: TGTGCCTCCCGAGGAAGGCCGGGAGATACGCAGTATTTT. Encoded protein: CASRGRPGDTQYF.

This clonotype was seen many times. V is TRBV9 and J is TRBJ1-5; no clear D. This CDR3 has 14 amino acids. V was trimmed by 5 bases and J by 0 bases, leaving 9 bases between them. CDR1 is SGDLS and CDR2 is YYNGEE in the germline V gene. The CDR3 bases are TGTGCCAGCAGGACTTGGGATAGCAATCAGCCCCAGCATTTT. Its translation is CASRTWDSNQPQHF. The full variable domain, completed using reference TRBV9 and TRBJ1-5, is DSGVTQTPKHLITATGQRVTLRCSPRSGDLSVYWYQQSLDQGLQFLIQYYNGEERAKGNILERFSAQQFPDLHSELNLSSLELGDSALYFCASRTWDSNQPQHFGDGTRLSIL.

This sequence joins TRBV19 and TRBJ1-5; unclear D gene. Trimming pared 7 bases from V and 9 bases from J, leaving 25 bases between. There are 16 residues in the CDR3. CDR1 is LNHDA and CDR2 is SQIVND in the germline V gene (reference sequence). For the CDR3, the DNA is TGTGCCAGTACCGAGATTGGTCGCGGCGGCCGGGGGCCCCAGCATTTT. Its translation is CASTEIGRGGRGPQHF.

The table lists this clonotype with many counts. This chain joins TRBV5-1 and TRBJ2-2; 8 bases agree with TRBD2. The CDR3 has 15 amino acids. Germline CDR1 reads SGHRS; CDR2 reads YFSETQ. Trimming took 4 bases from V and 4 from J; bases not matched to a gene: 6. CDR3 sequence: CASSRGGQGTGELFF. The CDR3 DNA is TGCGCCAGCAGCCGGGGGGGCCAGGGCACCGGGGAGCTGTTTTTT.

This clonotype came up many times. The V gene is TRBV7-6, the J gene TRBJ2-7; tentative D call: TRBD1 (6 bases). Trimming left V 2 bases short and J 4 bases short, with 12 bases between. CDR1 and CDR2 from the germline V gene are SGHVS and FNYEAQ. This CDR3 comprises 14 residues. CDR3: CASSLKPGEYEQYF. The CDR3 DNA sequence: TGTGCCAGCAGCTTAAAACCAGGGGAATACGAGCAGTACTTC.

This clonotype came up many times. The V and J genes are TRBV9 and TRBJ1-1, with D perhaps TRBD1 (5 bases). V shed 3 bases and J shed 4 bases, with 13 bases lying between them. CDR1 and CDR2 from the germline V gene are SGDLS and YYNGEE. This CDR3 spans 14 amino acids. The CDR3, as DNA: TGTGCCAGCAGCGGACGAAGGGGATCCACTGAAGCTTTCTTT. Residues: CASSGRRGSTEAFF.

This clonotype was observed a few times. The chain carries TRBV3-1 and TRBJ1-6; D not resolved. Germline V gene sequence: CDR1 LGHDT, CDR2 YNNKEL (reference sequence). This CDR3 is 16 amino acids long. Trimming stripped 1 base from V and 7 bases from J, with 14 bases between. The CDR3 bases are TGTGCCAGCAGCCAAGGTCCCGGGCAACCCAATTCACCCCTCCACTTT. Its translation is CASSQGPGQPNSPLHF.

This clonotype has ten or more counts. For the CDR3, the DNA is TGCAGCGTTAGGGGGGCGGGCACAGATACGCAGTATTTT. This gives the protein CSVRGAGTDTQYF. The chain joins TRBV29-1 to TRBJ2-3; D is possibly TRBD1 or TRBD2 (6 bases each). Germline CDR1 reads SQVTM; CDR2 reads ANQGSEA. Trimming cost V 5 bases and J 1 base, with 10 bases left between them. The CDR3 contains 13 residues.

This clonotype was counted a few times. V and J are TRBV6-2 or TRBV6-3 and TRBJ2-7, with TRBD2 matching 11 bases. Germline trimming cut 11 bases from V and 4 bases from J; bases unmatched to any gene: 7. The CDR3 totals 13 residues. The germline V gene has CDR1 MNHEY and CDR2 SVGEGT. In DNA, the CDR3 is TGTGCCGGTAGACTAGCGGGGAATTACGAGCAGTACTTC. It yields the protein CAGRLAGNYEQYF.

In this sample, this clonotype turned up many times. J is TRBJ2-5 and V is TRBV29-1; 8 positions agree with TRBD1. Trimming removed 7 bases from V and 2 bases from J; junction bases left unmatched: 6. Germline lookup yields CDR1 SQVTM and CDR2 ANQGSEA. The CDR3 loop spans 13 amino acids. Written as DNA, the CDR3 is TGCAGCGCCCGGGACAGGACACAAGAGACCCAGTACTTC. Its protein product is CSARDRTQETQYF.

Many counts were recorded for this clonotype. The chain uses TRBV10-3 and TRBJ1-3; no clear D. V lost 10 bases and J 4 bases, leaving 8 bases between the germline ends. Germline values: CDR1 ENHRY, CDR2 SYGVKD. The CDR3 runs to 11 residues. The CDR3 protein is CATLSGNTIYF. In nucleotides, the CDR3 is TGTGCCACCCTATCCGGAAACACCATATATTTT.

The genes are TRBV6-1 and TRBJ2-1; 12 bases match TRBD2. Trimming took 9 bases from V and 3 from J; bases not matched to a gene: 9. This CDR3 contains 16 residues. Germline values: CDR1 MNHNS, CDR2 SASEGT. CDR3 loop: CASQRLAGEIYNEQFF. The CDR3 DNA reads TGTGCCAGTCAAAGACTAGCGGGAGAAATCTACAATGAGCAGTTCTTC.

The chain is built from TRBV5-1 and TRBJ2-5; 12 positions agree with TRBD2. Germline V gene sequence: CDR1 SGHRS, CDR2 YFSETQ. The CDR3 sequence is 16 residues long. Germline trimming cut 4 bases from V and 2 bases from J; bases unmatched to any gene: 6. CDR3: CASSPATSGGQETQYF. The CDR3 DNA sequence: TGCGCCAGCAGCCCAGCGACTAGCGGGGGACAAGAGACCCAGTACTTC.

The rearrangement joins TRBV12-3 or TRBV12-4 to TRBJ2-3; the D is unclear. Trimming removed 7 bases at V and 2 bases at J, with 13 bases between. The CDR3 runs 14 residues. CDR3 residues: CASKSRSSTDTQYF. Written as DNA, the CDR3 is TGTGCCAGCAAAAGCAGGTCCTCCACAGATACGCAGTATTTT.

In this sample, this clonotype turned up a few times. The chain employs TRBV5-1 and TRBJ1-1; D might be TRBD1 (5 bases). Germline lookup yields CDR1 SGHRS and CDR2 YFSETQ. V was shortened by 5 bases and J by 5 bases, with 16 bases between the two germline ends. CDR3 length: 14 residues. The CDR3 bases are TGCGCCAGCAGACCTTTTCAGGGCATGACTGAAGCTTTCTTT. It specifies CASRPFQGMTEAFF. Full variable domain (remainder filled in from reference TRBV5-1 and TRBJ1-1): KAGVTQTPRYLIKTRGQQVTLSCSPISGHRSVSWYQQTPGQGLQFLFEYFSETQRNKGNFPGRFSGRQFSNSRSEMNVSTLELGDSALYLCASRPFQGMTEAFFGQGTRLTVV.